The 12 T cell receptor beta chains given below trace back to one sample, sequenced in a study of cytotoxic CD8 clonotypes in ibrutinib-treated CLL. Only in-frame clones appear in the TCRdb table, and some are missing; sequencing was by immunoSEQ multiplex PCR. The table has about 50,000 clones, roughly 83% seen once. Here the sequenced sample was PBMCs, taken after 24 months of ibrutinib treatment. The receptors were gathered from a human donor with chronic lymphocytic leukemia.

The chain is built from TRBV6-5 and TRBJ2-1; 9 bases map to TRBD2. Unmatched junction bases numbered 9, after V lost 8 bases and J lost 7 bases. There are 14 residues in the CDR3. CDR1 is MNHEY, CDR2 SVGAGI, per germline. The CDR3 DNA reads TGTGCCAGCGCTTTTAGCGGGAGAGGGAATGAGCAGTTCTTC. Translating it yields CASAFSGRGNEQFF.

This clone was recorded once. V is TRBV28 and J is TRBJ2-2; perhaps TRBD2 as D (6 bases). The V gene's germline CDR1 is MDHEN and CDR2 SYDVKM. The CDR3 covers 14 residues. V shed 6 bases and J shed 0 bases, with 8 bases lying between them. The CDR3: CASREGTNTGELFF. CDR3 DNA sequence: TGTGCCAGCAGGGAGGGGACGAACACCGGGGAGCTGTTTTTT.

The chain combines TRBV6-5 with TRBJ2-7; D uncertain. The V gene lost 2 bases and the J gene lost 0 bases, with 5 bases spanning the gap. Germline CDR1 and CDR2: MNHEY and SVGAGI. This CDR3 has 13 amino acids. CDR3 loop: CASSYAGSYEQYF. CDR3 DNA sequence: TGTGCCAGCAGTTACGCAGGCTCCTACGAGCAGTACTTC.

The CDR3 DNA is TGTGCCAGCAGCCCCGTCGGAGGATACACAGATACGCAGTATTTT. Its translation is CASSPVGGYTDTQYF. The genes are TRBV7-3 and TRBJ2-3, with D maybe TRBD2 (5 bases). CDR1 and CDR2 (germline): SGHTA, FQGTGA. The CDR3 is made up of 15 amino acids. Trimming left V 5 bases short and J 2 bases short, with 14 bases between.

V usage is TRBV19 and J usage is TRBJ2-3; 7 bases map to TRBD2. This CDR3 has 15 amino acids. Germline assignment: CDR1 LNHDA and CDR2 SQIVND (reference sequence). The ends lost 5 bases at V and 0 bases at J; junction bases unmatched: 5. The CDR3 sequence is CASSPRLASTDTQYF. For the CDR3, the DNA is TGTGCCAGTAGTCCCCGACTAGCTAGCACAGATACGCAGTATTTT.

V and J are TRBV6-1 and TRBJ2-5; 8 bases agree with TRBD1. Germline-derived CDR1 and CDR2 are MNHNS and SASEGT. Trimming cost V 9 bases and J 5 bases; bases outside gene matches: 8. The length of the CDR3 is 13 residues. The CDR3 nucleotides read TGTGCCAGTTCTCGACAGGGGAGGGAGACCCAGTACTTC. Translated: CASSRQGRETQYF.

The chain combines TRBV5-5 with TRBJ1-1; D may be TRBD1 (6 bases). CDR1 and CDR2 (germline): SGHKS, YYEKEE (reference sequence). Trimming took 1 base from V and 2 from J, leaving 9 bases between them. The CDR3 extends over 14 amino acids. For the CDR3, the DNA is TGTGCCAGCAGCTTGTTACAGGGAAACACTGAAGCTTTCTTT. Translating it yields CASSLLQGNTEAFF.

The V and J genes are TRBV28 and TRBJ2-7, with TRBD2 matching 7 bases. Unmatched junction bases numbered 8, after V lost 6 bases and J lost 0 bases. The CDR3 sequence is 15 residues long. Germline CDR1 and CDR2: MDHEN and SYDVKM. In nucleotides, the CDR3 is TGTGCCAGCAGATCCTCGAGCGGGAACTCCTACGAGCAGTACTTC. This gives the protein CASRSSSGNSYEQYF.

The J gene is TRBJ2-3, the V gene TRBV11-1, with 11 bases lining up with TRBD2. V lost 1 base and J lost 4; bases outside the gene matches: 7. The CDR3 consists of 17 residues. Germline assignment: CDR1 SGHAT and CDR2 FQDESV (reference sequence). For the CDR3, the DNA is TGTGCCAGCAGCTTAGGAGGGACTAGCGGCTTCGCAGATACGCAGTATTTT. Residues: CASSLGGTSGFADTQYF.

This clone has a handful of counts. The rearrangement links TRBV6-1 to TRBJ2-2; D remains unclear. Germline CDR1 reads MNHNS; CDR2 reads SASEGT. With 6 bases removed from V and 0 bases from J, the gap between germline ends came to 5 bases. The CDR3 covers 13 residues. CDR3 DNA: TGTGCCAGCAGGACGTCGAACACCGGGGAGCTGTTTTTT. This codes for CASRTSNTGELFF.

This sequence joins TRBV6-6 and TRBJ1-3, with 8 positions matching TRBD1. J lost 0 bases, V lost 5 bases, and 6 bases had no gene match. This CDR3 comprises 16 residues. Germline CDR1 and CDR2: MNHNY and SVGAGI (reference sequence). CDR3 DNA: TGTGCCAGCAGTCAGGACAGGGTGAGCTCTGGAAACACCATATATTTT. Amino acid sequence: CASSQDRVSSGNTIYF.

This clone was recorded only once. This chain connects TRBV6-1 to TRBJ2-2; 7 nucleotides match TRBD2. CDR3 length equals 14 residues. With 4 bases clipped from V and 6 bases from J, the junction kept 5 bases outside the gene matches. Germline V gives CDR1 MNHNS, CDR2 SASEGT. CDR3 DNA sequence: TGTGCCAGCAGTGCCAAGGGAGGGCCCGGGGAGCTGTTTTTT. As protein: CASSAKGGPGELFF.